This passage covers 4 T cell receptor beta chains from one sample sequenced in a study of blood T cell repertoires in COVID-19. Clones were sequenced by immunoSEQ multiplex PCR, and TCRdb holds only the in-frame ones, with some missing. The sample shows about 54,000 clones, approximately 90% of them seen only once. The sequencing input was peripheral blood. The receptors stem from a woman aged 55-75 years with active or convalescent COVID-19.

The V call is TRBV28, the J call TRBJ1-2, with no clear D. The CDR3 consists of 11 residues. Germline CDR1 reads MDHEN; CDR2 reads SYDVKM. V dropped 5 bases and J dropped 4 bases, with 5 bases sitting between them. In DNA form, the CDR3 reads TGTGCCAGCAGTCAGATCTATGGCTACACCTTC. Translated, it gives CASSQIYGYTF.

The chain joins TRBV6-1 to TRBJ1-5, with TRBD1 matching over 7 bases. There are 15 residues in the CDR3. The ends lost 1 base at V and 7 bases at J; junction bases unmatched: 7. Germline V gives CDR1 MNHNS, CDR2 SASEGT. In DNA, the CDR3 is TGTGCCAGCAGTGAAGGAACAGGGGTTGTCCAGCCCCAGCATTTT. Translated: CASSEGTGVVQPQHF.

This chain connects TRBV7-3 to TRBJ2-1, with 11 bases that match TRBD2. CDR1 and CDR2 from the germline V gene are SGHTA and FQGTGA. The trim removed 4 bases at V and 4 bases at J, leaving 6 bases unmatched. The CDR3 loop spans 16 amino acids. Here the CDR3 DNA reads TGTGCCAGCAGCTCCAAGACTAGCGGGGTTTACAATGAGCAGTTCTTC. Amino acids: CASSSKTSGVYNEQFF.

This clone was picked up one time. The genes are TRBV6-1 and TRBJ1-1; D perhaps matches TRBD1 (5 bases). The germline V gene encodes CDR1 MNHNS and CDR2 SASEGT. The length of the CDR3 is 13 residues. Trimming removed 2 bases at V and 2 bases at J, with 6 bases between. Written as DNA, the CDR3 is TGTGCCAGCAGTGAACAGGGAAACACTGAAGCTTTCTTT. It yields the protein CASSEQGNTEAFF.